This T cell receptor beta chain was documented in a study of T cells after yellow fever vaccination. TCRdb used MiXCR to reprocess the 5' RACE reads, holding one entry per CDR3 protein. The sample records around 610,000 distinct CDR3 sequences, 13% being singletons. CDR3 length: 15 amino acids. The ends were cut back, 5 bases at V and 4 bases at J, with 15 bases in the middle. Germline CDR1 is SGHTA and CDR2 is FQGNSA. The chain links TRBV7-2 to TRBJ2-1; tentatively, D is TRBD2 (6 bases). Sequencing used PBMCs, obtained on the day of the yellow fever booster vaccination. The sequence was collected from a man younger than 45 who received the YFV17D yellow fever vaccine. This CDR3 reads CASSGGAPQYNEQFF. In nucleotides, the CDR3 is TGTGCCAGCAGCGGAGGGGCCCCTCAATACAATGAGCAGTTCTTC.